Listed here are 8 T cell receptor beta chains from one sample, sequenced in a study of T cells in Graves' hyperthyroidism and ophthalmopathy. Amplified TCR beta CDR3 regions derived from RNA transcripts. In the first-round RT-PCR of the TCR CDR3, the HTBI primer set was used. One entry per CDR3 protein, called by TCRdb with MiXCR from the multiplex PCR reads. The table has about 620,000 distinct CDR3 sequences, about 16% seen once; the top ten hold over 3.5%. The sample comprised blood. These receptors all stem from a woman younger than 45 with Graves' hyperthyroidism.

This chain connects TRBV3-1 to TRBJ2-1; 7 nucleotides match TRBD2. This CDR3 has 17 amino acids. Trimming cost V 0 bases and J 5 bases; bases outside gene matches: 10. Germline CDR1 reads LGHDT; CDR2 reads YNNKEL (reference sequence). CDR3 DNA: TGTGCCAGCAGCCAAGACGTGGGACTATCGGGCGACAATGAGCAGTTCTTC. Protein product: CASSQDVGLSGDNEQFF.

This clonotype was counted between two and nine times. The chain recombines TRBV19 with TRBJ2-1, with 7 positions matching TRBD1. This CDR3 comprises 13 residues. Germline trimming cut 1 base from V and 9 bases from J; bases unmatched to any gene: 3. Germline V CDR1 and CDR2: LNHDA, SQIVND (reference sequence). The CDR3 DNA reads TGTGCCAGTAGTATAGGGCCAGGGGGTGAGCAGTTCTTC. It translates to CASSIGPGGEQFF. Full variable domain (remainder filled in from reference TRBV19 and TRBJ2-1): DGGITQSPKYLFRKEGQNVTLSCEQNLNHDAMYWYRQDPGQGLRLIYYSQIVNDFQKGDIAEGYSVSREKKESFPLTVTSAQKNPTAFYLCASSIGPGGEQFFGPGTRLTVL.

At least ten counts were recorded for this clonotype. This chain links TRBV3-1 with TRBJ2-1; 9 nucleotides agree with TRBD2. The CDR3 is made up of 15 amino acids. The germline CDR1 and CDR2 sequences are LGHDT and YNNKEL (reference sequence). With V trimmed by 4 bases and J by 5 bases, 6 bases remained unmatched. Here the CDR3 reads CASSPGLAWDNEQFF. In nucleotides, the CDR3 is TGTGCCAGCAGCCCCGGACTAGCGTGGGACAATGAGCAGTTCTTC.

This clonotype was recorded at least ten times. The chain carries TRBV5-1 and TRBJ2-3; D perhaps matches TRBD2 (6 bases). Germline V CDR1 and CDR2: SGHRS, YFSETQ. CDR3 length: 16 residues. Trimming left V 4 bases short and J 0 bases short, with 15 bases between. In nucleotides, the CDR3 is TGCGCCAGCAGCATATTAGCGGCGACTAGCACAGATACGCAGTATTTT. This gives the protein CASSILAATSTDTQYF.

This clonotype was counted ten times or more. The chain employs TRBV11-2 and TRBJ2-7, with 13 bases identical to TRBD2. Germline V gene sequence: CDR1 SGHAT, CDR2 FQNNGV. The V segment lost 5 bases and the J segment 5 bases; nucleotides outside the gene matches: 6. CDR3 size: 15 residues. The CDR3 bases are TGTGCCAGCAGCCTCGCCGGGACTAGCGGGGACGAGCAGTACTTC. Protein sequence: CASSLAGTSGDEQYF.

This clonotype appeared many times. This chain joins TRBV19 and TRBJ2-1; D not resolved. Germline-derived CDR1 and CDR2 are LNHDA and SQIVND (reference sequence). V was pared by 6 bases and J by 0 bases, with 6 bases between. The CDR3 covers 13 residues. CDR3 nucleotides: TGTGCCAGTAGCGCGAGCTCCTACAATGAGCAGTTCTTC. This sequence encodes CASSASSYNEQFF.

This clonotype showed up many times. The V and J genes are TRBV7-9 and TRBJ1-1, with D possibly TRBD1 on 5 matching bases. Trimming took 3 bases from V and 7 from J, leaving 9 bases between them. The germline V gene encodes CDR1 SEHNR and CDR2 FQNEAQ (reference sequence). The CDR3 runs to 12 residues. The CDR3 sequence: CASSFLTDEAFF. CDR3 coding DNA: TGTGCCAGCAGCTTTCTGACAGATGAAGCTTTCTTT. Drawing the rest from reference TRBV7-9 and TRBJ1-1, the complete variable domain is DTGVSQNPRHKITKRGQNVTFRCDPISEHNRLYWYRQTLGQGPEFLTYFQNEAQLEKSRLLSDRFSAERPKGSFSTLEIQRTEQGDSAMYLCASSFLTDEAFFGQGTRLTVV.

The CDR3: CATSSLRIIAKNIQYF. The DNA of the CDR3 is TGTGCCACCAGCAGCCTACGGATCATAGCCAAAAACATTCAGTACTTC. This rearrangement joins TRBV15 to TRBJ2-4; D ambiguous. CDR3 length equals 16 residues. Germline CDR1 and CDR2: LNHNV and YYDKDF (reference sequence). V gave up 3 bases and J gave up 0 bases, with 12 bases separating them.